The 27 T cell receptor beta chains given below trace back to one sample, sequenced in a study of shared clonotypes between healthy human individuals. Using immunoSEQ multiplex PCR, the repertoire was profiled, and TCRdb retains in-frame clones only, with some absent. The table lists 2 million to 3 million clones, roughly 93% of them singletons. Sequenced: naive CD4+ T cells from PBMCs. Subset here: CD45RA+ positively selected. These receptors came from a man in his late teens or twenties in good health. Some clones in this sample may be carry-over from other donors' samples.

Concerning this clone: At the DNA level, this CDR3 is encoded by other sequences in the same sample as well. The chain carries TRBV18 and TRBJ2-3; 7 bases map to TRBD1. The CDR3 length is 15 residues. The J segment lost 3 bases and the V segment lost 1 base, leaving 4 bases of the junction unmatched. Germline CDR1 reads KGHSH; CDR2 reads LQKENI. The CDR3 DNA reads TGTGCCAGCTCACCACAGGGGGCGCGGACAGATACGCAGTATTTT. This encodes CASSPQGARTDTQYF.

This chain uses TRBV30 with TRBJ2-7, with TRBD1 matching over 9 bases. CDR3 length: 12 amino acids. The junction had 7 bases not matched to a gene; V was cut back by 7 bases and J by 6 bases. The germline V gene encodes CDR1 GTSNPN and CDR2 SVGIG (reference sequence). The CDR3 DNA follows: TGTGCCTACGACAGGGGGGTGGCCGAGCAGTACTTC. It yields the protein CAYDRGVAEQYF.

The chain combines TRBV7-9 with TRBJ2-7; 8 positions agree with TRBD2. This CDR3 has 16 amino acids. Germline loops: CDR1 SEHNR, CDR2 FQNEAQ (reference sequence). V gave up 0 bases and J gave up 2 bases; unmatched junction bases: 6. The CDR3 DNA sequence: TGTGCCAGCAGCTTAGCATTCGGGAGGGCTCCCTACGAGCAGTACTTC. Protein product: CASSLAFGRAPYEQYF.

This clone was picked up a small number of times. CDR3 sequence reads: CASSRPGETGELFF. The DNA for the CDR3 is TGCGCCAGCAGCCGCCCAGGAGAAACCGGGGAGCTGTTTTTT. This rearrangement joins TRBV4-1 to TRBJ2-2; the D is unclear. The CDR3 runs to 14 residues. With 4 bases removed from V and 5 bases from J, the gap between germline ends came to 11 bases. The V gene's germline CDR1 is MGHRA and CDR2 YSYEKL.

The chain has TRBV12-5 and TRBJ2-3, with TRBD2 matching 9 bases. Germline V lookup: CDR1 LGHNT, CDR2 FRNRAP. J was trimmed by 2 bases and V by 8 bases; bases with no gene match: 11. This CDR3 is built from 16 residues. CDR3 protein: CASSRSGRTNTDTQYF. The CDR3 region has the DNA TGTGCTAGTTCACGGAGCGGGAGGACCAACACAGATACGCAGTATTTT.

The rearrangement joins TRBV4-1 to TRBJ1-1; possibly TRBD1 for D (5 bases). CDR3 size: 14 residues. V was shortened by 4 bases and J by 3 bases, with 12 bases between the two germline ends. Germline lookup yields CDR1 MGHRA and CDR2 YSYEKL. The CDR3 bases are TGCGCCAGCAGCCTCTCGAGGGGAGACACTGAAGCTTTCTTT. It specifies CASSLSRGDTEAFF.

The chain uses TRBV19 and TRBJ2-2, with 12 bases matching TRBD2. The CDR3 length is 16 residues. With V trimmed by 9 bases and J by 4 bases, 9 bases remained unmatched. Germline loops: CDR1 LNHDA, CDR2 SQIVND (reference sequence). CDR3 sequence reads: CASLGTSGRVTGELFF. The DNA for the CDR3 is TGTGCCAGCCTGGGGACTAGCGGGCGAGTCACCGGGGAGCTGTTTTTT.

The chain uses TRBV7-2 and TRBJ2-3; 13 positions match TRBD2. V trimming: 5 bases; J trimming: 8 bases; junction bases outside the gene matches: 10. Germline CDR1 is SGHTA and CDR2 is FQGNSA. The CDR3 extends over 16 amino acids. For the CDR3, the DNA is TGTGCCAGCAGCCCGGGACTAGCGGGGAAGGGGGGTACGCAGTATTTT. Translation gives CASSPGLAGKGGTQYF.

This clone was found once. The rearrangement joins TRBV5-1 to TRBJ2-7, with D possibly called TRBD1 or TRBD2 (6 bases each). CDR3 length: 15 amino acids. Germline V CDR1 and CDR2: SGHRS, YFSETQ. V was pared by 1 base and J by 3 bases, with 14 bases between. Here the CDR3 DNA reads TGCGCCAGCAGCTTGCGTGGAGGGGGTGTCTACGAGCAGTACTTC. Its protein product is CASSLRGGGVYEQYF.

This clone is a singleton in its sample. The chain carries TRBV5-1 and TRBJ2-1; 7 bases are a match to TRBD1. The V gene's germline CDR1 is SGHRS and CDR2 YFSETQ. The CDR3 extends over 14 amino acids. Unmatched junction bases numbered 6, after V lost 5 bases and J lost 4 bases. The CDR3 loop is CASRQGPGYNEQFF. Here the CDR3 DNA reads TGCGCCAGCAGACAGGGGCCTGGTTACAATGAGCAGTTCTTC.

The V gene is TRBV6-6, the J gene TRBJ1-5, with 7 nucleotides matching TRBD1. With V trimmed by 6 bases and J by 1 base, 6 bases remained unmatched. The germline V gene encodes CDR1 MNHNY and CDR2 SVGAGI (reference sequence). The CDR3 extends over 15 amino acids. The CDR3 sequence is CASSEWDRSNQPQHF. The CDR3 DNA is TGTGCCAGCAGCGAATGGGACAGAAGCAATCAGCCCCAGCATTTT.

The V and J genes are TRBV5-1 and TRBJ2-1; perhaps TRBD2 as D (5 bases). Germline-derived CDR1 and CDR2 are SGHRS and YFSETQ. Between the trimmed V and J ends, which lost 7 bases and 2 bases, there was a span of 13 bases. The CDR3 has 14 residues. The CDR3 here is CASALAAAYNEQFF. The CDR3 nucleotides read TGCGCCAGCGCGCTAGCCGCCGCCTACAATGAGCAGTTCTTC.

This chain joins TRBV9 and TRBJ2-3, with D possibly matching TRBD1 (6 bases). This CDR3 contains 15 residues. Germline CDR1 and CDR2: SGDLS and YYNGEE. Trimming shortened V by 4 bases and J by 0 bases, and 12 bases separated the two germline ends. The CDR3 DNA follows: TGTGCCAGCAGCTTAGACAGGACTAGCACAGATACGCAGTATTTT. This gives the protein CASSLDRTSTDTQYF.

The chain employs TRBV6-1 and TRBJ1-2; unclear D gene. The CDR3 contains 11 residues. Germline loops: CDR1 MNHNS, CDR2 SASEGT. The V end lost 5 bases, the J end lost 6 bases, and 7 bases lay between the germline ends. In DNA form, the CDR3 reads TGTGCCAGCAGTTACCTGCATGGCTACACCTTC. Residues: CASSYLHGYTF.

The chain uses TRBV5-4 and TRBJ2-3; 8 bases are shared with TRBD2. The CDR3 runs to 17 residues. Germline CDR1 SGHNT, CDR2 YYREEE (reference sequence). V lost 6 bases and J lost 2; bases outside the gene matches: 14. CDR3 protein: CASTPQAAGGDTDTQYF. The CDR3 DNA sequence: TGTGCCAGCACACCTCAGGCGGCGGGAGGAGACACAGATACGCAGTATTTT.

The chain carries TRBV11-2 and TRBJ1-2, with D perhaps TRBD1 (6 bases). Looked up from germline, CDR1 is SGHAT and CDR2 is FQNNGV. This CDR3 has 15 residues. The V gene lost 5 bases and the J gene lost 7 bases, with 20 bases spanning the gap. The DNA for the CDR3 is TGTGCCAGCAGCCCTGGGAGAGGGGGGGCAAGTGGCTACACCTTC. This translates into CASSPGRGGASGYTF. Supplemented by reference TRBV11-2 and TRBJ1-2, the full variable domain reads EAGVAQSPRYKIIEKRQSVAFWCNPISGHATLYWYQQILGQGPKLLIQFQNNGVVDDSQLPKDRFSAERLKGVDSTLKIQPAKLEDSAVYLCASSPGRGGASGYTFGSGTRLTVV.

Worth noting for this clone: Different DNA sequences within this sample yield the same CDR3. The chain carries TRBV5-1 and TRBJ1-5; D might be TRBD1 (5 bases). The CDR3 consists of 14 residues. Germline CDR1 is SGHRS and CDR2 is YFSETQ. Trimming stripped 0 bases from V and 1 base from J, with 5 bases between. The CDR3 nucleotides are TGCGCCAGCAGCTTGGGGACAAGCAATCAGCCCCAGCATTTT. This encodes CASSLGTSNQPQHF.

CDR3 protein: CASRGGPGTEAFF. In DNA form, the CDR3 reads TGTGCCAGCAGGGGGGGGCCGGGCACTGAAGCTTTCTTT. The V gene is TRBV25-1, the J gene TRBJ1-1, with D maybe TRBD1 (6 bases). Trimming removed 6 bases from V and 4 bases from J, with 12 bases in between. CDR1 is MGHDK, CDR2 SYGVNS, per germline. This CDR3 is 13 amino acids long.

CDR3 residues: CASSASFLVPEAQYF. CDR3 in DNA: TGTGCCAGCAGCGCTTCTTTTTTAGTTCCGGAGGCCCAGTACTTC. This chain joins TRBV13 and TRBJ2-5; possibly TRBD2 for D (5 bases). The CDR3 runs to 15 residues. Trimming cost V 5 bases and J 9 bases, with 22 bases left between them. Germline V lookup: CDR1 PRHDT, CDR2 FYEKMQ (reference sequence).

This chain joins TRBV2 and TRBJ1-5; 7 nucleotides match TRBD1. CDR3 length: 14 amino acids. V shed 6 bases, J shed 7 bases, and the junction held 9 bases outside the gene matches. Germline-derived CDR1 and CDR2 are SNHLY and FYNNEI. The CDR3 region has the DNA TGTGCCAGCAGCGCAGGGGGAGGAAGGCAGCCCCAGCATTTT. Translated: CASSAGGGRQPQHF.

The chain couples TRBV27 to TRBJ1-1, with TRBD1 identical over 10 bases. This CDR3 comprises 14 residues. Germline-derived CDR1 and CDR2 are MNHEY and SMNVEV (reference sequence). With V trimmed by 8 bases and J by 4 bases, 7 bases remained unmatched. For the CDR3, the DNA is TGTGCCAGCGGGACAGGGGTCGTAGGCACTGAAGCTTTCTTT. Protein sequence: CASGTGVVGTEAFF.

CDR3 loop: CASSYLIITGKTGELFF. The CDR3 nucleotides read TGTGCCAGCAGTTATCTCATCATTACAGGTAAGACCGGGGAGCTGTTTTTT. The chain uses TRBV27 and TRBJ2-2; tentatively, D is TRBD1 (5 bases). V was clipped by 4 bases and J by 5 bases, with 20 bases between them. The CDR3 is 17 residues long. The V gene's germline CDR1 is MNHEY and CDR2 SMNVEV (reference sequence).

The V gene is TRBV5-6, the J gene TRBJ2-7; possible D gene TRBD2, 6 bases. V lost 3 bases, J lost 5 bases, and 18 bases lay in between. The CDR3 contains 15 residues. CDR1 SGHDT and CDR2 YYEEEE come from the germline V gene. CDR3: CASSSFDTGGNEQYF. In DNA form, the CDR3 reads TGTGCCAGCAGCTCCTTCGACACCGGAGGGAACGAGCAGTACTTC.

The chain uses TRBV25-1 and TRBJ2-5; the D gene is possibly TRBD2 (6 bases). With the DNA end fitting TRBJ2-7 better, the J assignment may be wrong. The CDR3 contains 15 residues. Germline V gives CDR1 MGHDK, CDR2 SYGVNS. The CDR3 spells CASSDLAINSYEQYF. CDR3 coding DNA: TGTGCCAGCAGTGACCTAGCGATTAACTCCTACGAGCAGTACTTC.

As to this clone: In the same sample, other DNA sequences code for this CDR3. The chain couples TRBV2 to TRBJ2-7; 7 bases map to TRBD1. V gave up 7 bases and J gave up 0 bases; unmatched junction bases: 3. Germline CDR1 is SNHLY and CDR2 is FYNNEI. This CDR3 contains 13 residues. The CDR3 spells CASKGDSSYEQYF. The DNA of the CDR3 is TGTGCCAGCAAAGGGGACAGCTCCTACGAGCAGTACTTC.

The DNA for the CDR3 is TGTGCCAGCAGTGTGACTAGCGGGATCTCCTACAATGAGCAGTTCTTC. This codes for CASSVTSGISYNEQFF. The chain has TRBV6-1 and TRBJ2-1; 11 bases map to TRBD2. Germline V lookup: CDR1 MNHNS, CDR2 SASEGT. This CDR3 spans 16 amino acids. With V trimmed by 4 bases and J by 0 bases, 2 bases remained unmatched.

V usage is TRBV7-9 and J usage is TRBJ1-3; maybe TRBD1 (6 bases). The CDR3 spans 13 residues. The ends were cut back, 7 bases at V and 3 bases at J, with 10 bases in the middle. The V gene's germline CDR1 is SEHNR and CDR2 FQNEAQ (reference sequence). Written as DNA, the CDR3 is TGTGCCAGCAAGGGACACCTTGGAAACACCATATATTTT. As protein: CASKGHLGNTIYF. The full variable domain, its missing parts supplied by reference TRBV7-9 and TRBJ1-3, is DTGVSQNPRHKITKRGQNVTFRCDPISEHNRLYWYRQTLGQGPEFLTYFQNEAQLEKSRLLSDRFSAERPKGSFSTLEIQRTEQGDSAMYLCASKGHLGNTIYFGEGSWLTVV.